The sample holds many counts of the clone carrying this T cell receptor beta chain. Its cognate antigen is unknown. From RNA transcripts, TCR beta CDR3 regions were amplified. HTBI primers were used for first-round RT-PCR of the TCR CDR3. Using its own MiXCR run on the multiplex PCR reads, TCRdb lists one record per CDR3 protein. The sample lists over 200,000 distinct CDR3 sequences; under 20% were seen once. These data originate in a study of T cells in Graves' hyperthyroidism and ophthalmopathy. Study results and caveats: The blood repertoire included most of the expanded thyroid clonotypes above 0.001.

CDR1 is SGHTA, CDR2 FQGNSA, per germline. The CDR3 spans 12 residues. V was trimmed by 6 bases and J by 5 bases, leaving 11 bases between them. This rearrangement joins TRBV7-2 to TRBJ2-7; possible D gene TRBD1, 6 bases. This receptor was taken from a man aged 50-60 years with Graves' hyperthyroidism. The sequenced sample consisted of blood. This CDR3 reads CASSGRGHEQYF. The CDR3 region has the DNA TGTGCCAGCAGTGGCAGGGGCCACGAGCAGTACTTC.